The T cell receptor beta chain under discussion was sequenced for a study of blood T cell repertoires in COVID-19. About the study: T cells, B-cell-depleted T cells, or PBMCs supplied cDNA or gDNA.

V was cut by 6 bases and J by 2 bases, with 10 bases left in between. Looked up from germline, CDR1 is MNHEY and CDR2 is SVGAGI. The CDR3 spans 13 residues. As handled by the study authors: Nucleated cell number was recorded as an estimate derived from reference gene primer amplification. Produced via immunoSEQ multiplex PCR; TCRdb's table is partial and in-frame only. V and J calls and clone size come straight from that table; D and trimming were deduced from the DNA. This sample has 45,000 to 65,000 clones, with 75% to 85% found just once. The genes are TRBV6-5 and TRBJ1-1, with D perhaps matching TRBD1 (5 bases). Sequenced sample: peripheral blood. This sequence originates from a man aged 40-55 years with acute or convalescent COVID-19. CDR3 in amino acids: CASRAGVNTEAFF. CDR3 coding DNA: TGTGCCAGCAGGGCGGGGGTAAACACTGAAGCTTTCTTT.